Following are 16 T cell receptor beta chains from one sample sequenced in a study of CXCR3-negative and CXCR3-positive naive CD8 T cells. Preparation of TRB cDNA libraries relied on 5' RACE carrying UMI labels. TCRdb reworked the 5' RACE reads into one entry per CDR3 protein, no DNA. Its clone listing holds roughly 86,000 distinct CDR3 sequences. Sequencing was performed on naive CXCR3- CD8+ T cells from blood. Described subset: CD45RO-CCR7+CD27+CD95- naive CD8+ T cells lacking CXCR3 (TNR3-). Receptor source: a human donor in good health. Some clones in this sample may be carry-over from other donors' samples.

The chain employs TRBV20-1 and TRBJ1-1; TCRdb calls TRBD1, which cannot be checked without DNA. The CDR3 sequence is 13 residues long. Germline V gene sequence: CDR1 DFQATT, CDR2 SNEGSKA (reference sequence). Here the CDR3 reads CSARDTGDTEAFF.

V is TRBV21-1 and J is TRBJ1-1. TRBV21-1 represents a pseudogene. The CDR3 runs 16 residues. The CDR3 spells CASALRRDLLRAEAFF.

The chain recombines TRBV27 with TRBJ2-7. This CDR3 comprises 12 residues. The germline CDR1 and CDR2 sequences are MNHEY and SMNVEV (reference sequence). The CDR3 loop is CASSPNIYEQYF.

The rearrangement links TRBV6-5 to TRBJ2-2; there is no DNA to check the TCRdb D call of TRBD1. CDR3 length: 14 residues. Germline loops: CDR1 MNHEY, CDR2 SVGAGI. This CDR3 is CASGGQGNTGELFF.

This chain connects TRBV7-6 to TRBJ1-1; with no DNA, the TCRdb D assignment of TRBD1 cannot be verified. Germline V lookup: CDR1 SGHVS, CDR2 FNYEAQ. The CDR3 is made up of 17 amino acids. CDR3 protein: CASSLNRGRVKNTEAFF.

CDR3 loop: CASSPKRELGETQYF. V is TRBV14 and J is TRBJ2-5; TCRdb's D gene call, TRBD2, goes unchecked for lack of DNA. There are 15 residues in the CDR3. Germline CDR1 and CDR2: SGHDN and FVKESK.

The V and J genes are TRBV6-5 and TRBJ2-1; TCRdb lists TRBD1, though no DNA is available to test this call. Germline-derived CDR1 and CDR2 are MNHEY and SVGAGI. The length of the CDR3 is 16 residues. The CDR3 here is CASSYAPGSSYNEQFF.

The chain has TRBV11-2 and TRBJ2-5; without DNA, the TCRdb call of TRBD1 cannot be checked. The length of the CDR3 is 17 residues. Germline V gene sequence: CDR1 SGHAT, CDR2 FQNNGV. The CDR3 is CASSLGAGGVGEETQYF.

J is TRBJ1-1 and V is TRBV2. Germline V gene sequence: CDR1 SNHLY, CDR2 FYNNEI. This CDR3 is 13 amino acids long. The CDR3 loop reads CASSEGVTTEAFF.

V gene TRBV29-1 combines with J gene TRBJ2-7; TCRdb reports TRBD1, a call that lacks DNA to check it against. This CDR3 spans 14 amino acids. The V gene's germline CDR1 is SQVTM and CDR2 ANQGSEA. CDR3 residues: CSVGGTGGFYEQYF.

V usage is TRBV7-9 and J usage is TRBJ1-1; TCRdb's D gene call, TRBD1, goes unchecked for lack of DNA. This CDR3 spans 16 amino acids. Germline V gene lookup returns CDR1 SEHNR and CDR2 FQNEAQ (reference sequence). CDR3 sequence: CASSPGQGGLYTEAFF.

The chain combines TRBV29-1 with TRBJ2-1; checking the TCRdb D call of TRBD2 is not possible without DNA. This CDR3 has 15 residues. CDR1 SQVTM and CDR2 ANQGSEA come from the germline V gene. CDR3 loop: CSVPAAGTSGNEQFF.

The chain couples TRBV11-2 to TRBJ2-2; without DNA, the TCRdb call of TRBD1 cannot be checked. Germline V gene lookup returns CDR1 SGHAT and CDR2 FQNNGV. The CDR3 is 14 residues long. The CDR3 spells CASNIGGNTGELFF.

V usage is TRBV12-3 or TRBV12-4 and J usage is TRBJ1-2. The CDR3 has 14 amino acids. The CDR3 loop reads CASSPTRRNYGYTF.

The gene calls are TRBV4-1 and TRBJ2-5; TCRdb picks TRBD2, but there is no DNA to check that call. The CDR3 sequence is 16 residues long. Germline V lookup: CDR1 MGHRA, CDR2 YSYEKL. The CDR3 reads CASSRWTSGTQETQYF.

The genes are TRBV12-3 or TRBV12-4 and TRBJ2-7. This CDR3 has 12 residues. This CDR3 reads CASSLLLLEQYF.